The 32 T cell receptor beta chains given below trace back to one sample, sequenced in a study of blood T cell repertoires in COVID-19. TCRdb keeps only in-frame clones here, not all; method: immunoSEQ multiplex PCR. Counted here are 90,000 to 110,000 clones, around 81% occurring once; the ten biggest clones make up 8.5% to 9.5%. The sequenced sample consisted of peripheral blood. Every receptor here comes from a woman between 65 and 79 years old with acute or convalescent COVID-19.

This clone was seen a single time. J is TRBJ1-1 and V is TRBV27, with D maybe TRBD1 (5 bases). CDR1 and CDR2 from the germline V gene are MNHEY and SMNVEV (reference sequence). The CDR3 runs 18 residues. Between the trimmed V and J ends, which lost 5 bases and 11 bases, there was a span of 33 bases. The chain's CDR3 is CASSPGRGGWARTEPAFF. The CDR3 bases are TGTGCCAGCAGTCCAGGGAGGGGCGGATGGGCCAGGACTGAACCGGCTTTCTTT.

This chain links TRBV10-3 with TRBJ2-2, with a possible D match to TRBD2 (5 bases). The V gene lost 3 bases and the J gene lost 3 bases, with 8 bases spanning the gap. Germline V gene data show CDR1 as ENHRY and CDR2 as SYGVKD. The CDR3 length is 14 residues. The CDR3 sequence: CAISDGIDTGELFF. Here the CDR3 DNA reads TGTGCCATCAGTGACGGGATCGACACCGGGGAGCTGTTTTTT.

DNA of the CDR3: TGCAGCGTTGAAGGGACAGGGAATTACAATGAGCAGTTCTTC. Translating it yields CSVEGTGNYNEQFF. The gene calls are TRBV29-1 and TRBJ2-1, with 8 bases matching TRBD1. The CDR3 spans 14 residues. Per the germline V gene, CDR1 is SQVTM and CDR2 is ANQGSEA. V dropped 1 base and J dropped 4; count of bases not matched to a gene: 3.

The gene calls are TRBV7-3 and TRBJ2-1; D not resolved. In germline, CDR1 is SGHTA, CDR2 FQGTGA. Trimming pared 0 bases from V and 2 bases from J, leaving 11 bases between. The CDR3 runs to 16 residues. The CDR3 region is CASSLTPGTPYNEQFF. DNA of the CDR3: TGTGCCAGCAGCTTAACCCCAGGTACGCCCTACAATGAGCAGTTCTTC.

The genes are TRBV2 and TRBJ2-7; the match to TRBD1 covers 8 bases. The CDR3 is made up of 14 amino acids. Germline CDR1 reads SNHLY; CDR2 reads FYNNEI. J was trimmed by 3 bases and V by 10 bases; bases with no gene match: 11. The CDR3 loop is CATLRDRFGYEQYF. The CDR3, as DNA: TGTGCCACCCTCAGGGACAGGTTCGGCTACGAGCAGTACTTC.

The rearrangement joins TRBV5-6 to TRBJ1-1, with D perhaps TRBD1 (5 bases). The CDR3 runs to 15 residues. V lost 4 bases to trimming and J lost 2 bases, with 15 bases between them. The germline V gene has CDR1 SGHDT and CDR2 YYEEEE. This chain's CDR3 is CASSVTDRENTEAFF. The CDR3 DNA sequence: TGTGCCAGCAGCGTAACCGACAGAGAAAACACTGAAGCTTTCTTT.

The chain combines TRBV19 with TRBJ2-1, with D perhaps TRBD2 (6 bases). V lost 7 bases, J lost 1 base, and 11 bases lay in between. The germline V gene has CDR1 LNHDA and CDR2 SQIVND (reference sequence). The CDR3 has 14 amino acids. CDR3 loop: CASNAGPSYNEQFF. The DNA of the CDR3 is TGTGCCAGTAATGCGGGACCGTCCTACAATGAGCAGTTCTTC.

This clone has only a few counts. The chain recombines TRBV7-9 with TRBJ2-7, with TRBD1 matching over 12 bases. CDR3 length: 15 amino acids. CDR1 and CDR2 from the germline V gene are SEHNR and FQNEAQ (reference sequence). With V trimmed by 5 bases and J by 7 bases, 9 bases remained unmatched. This CDR3 reads CASSPPGQGAWEQYF. CDR3 in DNA: TGTGCCAGCAGCCCGCCGGGACAGGGGGCATGGGAGCAGTACTTC. Full variable domain (missing parts from reference TRBV7-9 and TRBJ2-7): DTGVSQNPRHKITKRGQNVTFRCDPISEHNRLYWYRQTLGQGPEFLTYFQNEAQLEKSRLLSDRFSAERPKGSFSTLEIQRTEQGDSAMYLCASSPPGQGAWEQYFGPGTRLTVT.

This clone turned up a few times. In the same sample, other DNA sequences code for this CDR3. The CDR3 bases are TGTGCCAGCAGTTACTCCAGGGTTTACAATGAGCAGTTCTTC. This encodes CASSYSRVYNEQFF. This sequence joins TRBV6-2 or TRBV6-3 and TRBJ2-1, with D maybe TRBD1 (5 bases). Germline lookup yields CDR1 MNHEY and CDR2 SVGEGT. V was trimmed by 0 bases and J by 4 bases, leaving 7 bases between them. The CDR3 runs 14 residues.

V usage is TRBV6-5 and J usage is TRBJ1-2; possible D gene TRBD1, 5 bases. This CDR3 region has 14 residues. Trimming took off 6 bases at V and 4 bases at J, with 15 bases between the two ends. CDR1 and CDR2 from the germline V gene are MNHEY and SVGAGI. CDR3 sequence (DNA): TGTGCCAGCAGCCAAGGGGCTATGGGCTATGGCTACACCTTC. It translates to CASSQGAMGYGYTF.

CDR3 residues: CASRRRMDGSGANVLTF. Here the CDR3 DNA reads TGTGCCAGCAGGAGGCGTATGGATGGCTCTGGGGCCAACGTCCTGACTTTC. The chain couples TRBV13 to TRBJ2-6; D is unresolved. Germline values: CDR1 PRHDT, CDR2 FYEKMQ (reference sequence). The V end was cut by 6 bases, the J end by 0 bases, with 15 bases between. The CDR3 runs 17 residues.

The gene calls are TRBV15 and TRBJ1-5; D is unclear. Looked up from germline, CDR1 is LNHNV and CDR2 is YYDKDF (reference sequence). Trimming took 0 bases from V and 4 from J, leaving 4 bases between them. The CDR3 loop spans 13 amino acids. The CDR3 bases are TGTGCCACCAGCAGAGAGCGAAATCAGCCCCAGCATTTT. This gives the protein CATSRERNQPQHF.

The chain employs TRBV6-5 and TRBJ1-4, with TRBD1 identical over 8 bases. Germline-derived CDR1 and CDR2 are MNHEY and SVGAGI. V dropped 2 bases and J dropped 8; count of bases not matched to a gene: 4. The CDR3 covers 14 residues. The CDR3 reads CASSYGTGPEKLFF. Here the CDR3 DNA reads TGTGCCAGCAGTTACGGGACAGGTCCCGAAAAACTGTTTTTT.

The V gene is TRBV18, the J gene TRBJ2-4; 10 bases map to TRBD2. In germline, CDR1 is KGHSH, CDR2 LQKENI. V was pared by 5 bases and J by 8 bases, with 3 bases of the junction left unmatched. This CDR3 spans 13 amino acids. The CDR3 coding sequence is TGTGCCAGCTCATCCCTAGCGGGAGACATTCAGTACTTC. Translated: CASSSLAGDIQYF.

V is TRBV4-3 and J is TRBJ2-1, with 8 nucleotides matching TRBD2. CDR3 length equals 15 residues. From germline, CDR1 is LGHNA and CDR2 YSLEER. V gave up 3 bases and J gave up 6 bases; unmatched junction bases: 7. Here the CDR3 reads CASSQEPGTSNEQFF. The CDR3 DNA sequence: TGCGCCAGCAGCCAGGAACCGGGGACTAGCAATGAGCAGTTCTTC.

The rearrangement links TRBV6-4 to TRBJ1-6, with 8 bases matching TRBD1. Germline values: CDR1 MRHNA, CDR2 SNTAGT. Trimming cost V 6 bases and J 5 bases; bases outside gene matches: 3. This CDR3 region has 14 residues. CDR3: CASSAGQDNSPLHF. CDR3 sequence (DNA): TGTGCCAGCAGCGCGGGACAGGATAATTCACCCCTCCACTTT.

V and J are TRBV24-1 and TRBJ2-1, with D possibly TRBD1 on 7 matching bases. From germline, CDR1 is KGHDR and CDR2 SFDVKD. The CDR3 spans 14 residues. Trimming stripped 4 bases from V and 10 bases from J, with 16 bases between. The CDR3 loop is CATSDPMQGGEQFF. CDR3 DNA sequence: TGTGCCACCAGTGACCCAATGCAGGGGGGAGAGCAGTTCTTC.

The chain uses TRBV19 and TRBJ1-6; 9 bases line up with TRBD1. Trimming at V came to 8 bases and at J to 7 bases, leaving 3 bases not matched to a gene. Germline CDR1 is LNHDA and CDR2 is SQIVND (reference sequence). The CDR3 consists of 13 residues. As DNA, the CDR3 is TGTGCCAGTGGGACAGGGCACAATTCACCCCTCCACTTT. Its protein is CASGTGHNSPLHF.

The chain uses TRBV5-1 and TRBJ1-3; perhaps TRBD1 as D (6 bases). Germline CDR1 and CDR2: SGHRS and YFSETQ. The V end lost 4 bases, the J end lost 0 bases, and 8 bases lay between the germline ends. The CDR3 totals 14 residues. The CDR3 DNA follows: TGCGCCAGCAGCGAGACAGGCTCTGGAAACACCATATATTTT. It is translated as CASSETGSGNTIYF.

The count of this clone is one. The genes are TRBV10-3 and TRBJ2-3; 7 bases agree with TRBD1. Germline V gene lookup returns CDR1 ENHRY and CDR2 SYGVKD. The CDR3 covers 15 residues. V was clipped by 2 bases and J by 0 bases; unmatched bases: 2. The CDR3 bases are TGTGCCATCAGTGAGGAAGGGGGCAGCACAGATACGCAGTATTTT. Protein sequence: CAISEEGGSTDTQYF.

The chain recombines TRBV29-1 with TRBJ2-1, with a weak D call TRBD2 (5 bases). V was pared by 0 bases and J by 4 bases, with 16 bases between. CDR3 size: 16 residues. Germline CDR1 is SQVTM and CDR2 is ANQGSEA. The CDR3 sequence is CSVEDVRVLKYNEQFF. As DNA, the CDR3 is TGCAGCGTTGAAGATGTGCGGGTATTAAAATACAATGAGCAGTTCTTC.

J is TRBJ2-3 and V is TRBV28, with TRBD2 as a possible D gene (5 bases). V lost 2 bases, J lost 6 bases, and 18 bases lay in between. This CDR3 spans 16 amino acids. CDR1 MDHEN and CDR2 SYDVKM come from the germline V gene. The CDR3: CASSLHGRRDSDTQYF. The CDR3 DNA reads TGTGCCAGCAGTTTACATGGGAGACGGGATAGCGATACGCAGTATTTT.

This chain connects TRBV6-4 to TRBJ2-1; TRBD2 matches at 9 bases. The germline V gene has CDR1 MRHNA and CDR2 SNTAGT. V lost 0 bases to trimming and J lost 7 bases; unmatched junction nucleotides: 4. The CDR3 runs to 15 residues. Here the CDR3 reads CASSDSSGSSNEQFF. Here the CDR3 DNA reads TGTGCCAGCAGTGACTCTAGCGGGAGTAGTAATGAGCAGTTCTTC.

This clone was seen only a few times. The V call is TRBV3-1 (or the pseudogene TRBV3-2), the J call TRBJ2-1, with TRBD2 matching over 10 bases. CDR1 is LGHDT and CDR2 is YNNKEL in the germline V gene (reference sequence). V was clipped by 0 bases and J by 9 bases; unmatched bases: 8. The CDR3 length is 16 residues. The CDR3 region is CASSQEVAGGSGEQFF. CDR3 nucleotides: TGTGCCAGCAGCCAAGAGGTAGCGGGAGGCTCAGGTGAGCAGTTCTTC.

V and J are TRBV7-9 and TRBJ1-4; TRBD1 is a possible D gene (6 bases). CDR1 is SEHNR and CDR2 is FQNEAQ in the germline V gene (reference sequence). The CDR3 is made up of 16 amino acids. Trimming shortened V by 0 bases and J by 6 bases, and 14 bases separated the two germline ends. CDR3 sequence reads: CASSLAIGTIDEKLFF. The DNA for the CDR3 is TGTGCCAGCAGCTTAGCGATAGGGACAATAGATGAAAAACTGTTTTTT. The full variable domain, in which reference TRBV7-9 and TRBJ1-4 provide the parts outside the CDR3, is DTGVSQNPRHKITKRGQNVTFRCDPISEHNRLYWYRQTLGQGPEFLTYFQNEAQLEKSRLLSDRFSAERPKGSFSTLEIQRTEQGDSAMYLCASSLAIGTIDEKLFFGSGTQLSVL.

V usage is TRBV11-3 and J usage is TRBJ2-3; D remains ambiguous. The V end was cut by 3 bases, the J end by 6 bases, with 4 bases between. CDR3 length: 11 residues. Germline CDR1 is SGHNT and CDR2 is YENEEA. The CDR3 sequence: CASSFGDTQYF. The DNA of the CDR3 is TGTGCCAGCAGCTTCGGGGATACGCAGTATTTT.

This clone was seen just once. V usage is TRBV9 and J usage is TRBJ2-3; TRBD2 agrees at 8 bases. The V segment lost 4 bases and the J segment 2 bases; nucleotides outside the gene matches: 9. The CDR3 is 16 amino acids. From germline, CDR1 is SGDLS and CDR2 YYNGEE. The DNA for the CDR3 is TGTGCCAGCAGCTCGACCGGGACTAGTTACACAGATACGCAGTATTTT. Translation: CASSSTGTSYTDTQYF.

The genes are TRBV12-3 or TRBV12-4 and TRBJ1-2; D remains ambiguous. This CDR3 spans 11 amino acids. Trimming shortened V by 4 bases and J by 4 bases, and 4 bases separated the two germline ends. The CDR3 is CASSSGYGYTF. CDR3 coding DNA: TGTGCCAGCAGTTCCGGCTATGGCTACACCTTC.

The chain recombines TRBV21-1 with TRBJ1-4. TRBV21-1 is noted as a pseudogene. This CDR3 region has 15 residues. CDR3 DNA: TGTGCCAGCAGCAGAGGTCAGCTAACTAATGAAAAACTGTTTTTT. Its translation: CASSRGQLTNEKLFF.

The chain joins TRBV9 to TRBJ2-1; possibly TRBD2 for D (6 bases). Germline values: CDR1 SGDLS, CDR2 YYNGEE. V lost 3 bases and J lost 2, with 12 bases in between. CDR3 length equals 15 residues. The CDR3 DNA is TGTGCCAGCAGCGCTAATAGCGGAACCTACAATGAGCAGTTCTTC. Translation: CASSANSGTYNEQFF.

The CDR3 protein is CASSLKGDGNTIYF. CDR3 bases: TGCGCCAGCAGCTTGAAAGGGGATGGAAACACCATATATTTT. The chain is built from TRBV5-1 and TRBJ1-3, with D possibly being TRBD1 (5 bases). Trimming removed 1 base at V and 3 bases at J, with 8 bases between. Germline CDR1 and CDR2: SGHRS and YFSETQ. The CDR3 contains 14 residues.

The chain carries TRBV4-1 and TRBJ2-7, with 8 positions matching TRBD2. Losses at the gene ends were 4 bases for V and 1 base for J; bases not matched to a gene: 6. The V gene's germline CDR1 is MGHRA and CDR2 YSYEKL. The CDR3 totals 15 residues. The CDR3 sequence: CASSLQSGGSYEQYF. The CDR3 DNA reads as TGCGCCAGCAGCCTCCAAAGCGGGGGTTCCTACGAGCAGTACTTC.